This TCR beta chain was sequenced for a study of T-cell reconstitution after alpha-beta-depleted transplantation in children. This clonotype was recorded a few times. The CDR3 has 12 residues. The germline V and J ends were trimmed by 2 bases and 9 bases, with 8 bases remaining between them. Per the germline V gene, CDR1 is MNHNS and CDR2 is SASEGT. It was with unique molecular identifiers that the TCRbeta library was prepared. TCRdb processed the PCR reads anew with MiXCR; each CDR3 protein has one entry. The sample gives roughly 300,000 distinct CDR3 sequences, more than 8% of which show up once; over 9.5% is in the top ten.

The chain is built from TRBV6-1 and TRBJ1-5, with D uncertain. This receptor was obtained from a human donor who donated a stem cell graft to a child with SCID. Sequencing used PBMCs from the stem cell graft donor, obtained from the stem cell graft. The CDR3 protein is CASSENGRPQHF. The CDR3 coding sequence is TGTGCCAGCAGTGAAAACGGGCGGCCCCAGCATTTT.